This T cell receptor beta chain was identified in a study of blood T cells in healthy people across ages. Next came a second PCR, run for about 6 to 11 cycles, which used a sample-barcoded 5' primer along with a J-beta primer mix. TCRdb processed the 5' RACE reads anew with MiXCR; each CDR3 protein has one entry. The profile covers around 1.5 million distinct CDR3 sequences, with about 35% appearing a single time and about 10% taken by the ten largest. In germline, CDR1 is SGHRS, CDR2 YFSETQ. The CDR3 contains 15 residues. Trimming took 7 bases from V and 8 from J, leaving 22 bases between them. Sequenced: blood. The clonotype originates from a woman in her twenties or thirties in good health. J is TRBJ2-1 and V is TRBV5-1; possible D gene TRBD1, 5 bases. The CDR3 region is CASQSTGYRTHEQFF. CDR3 in DNA: TGCGCCAGCCAATCTACCGGGTACAGGACCCATGAGCAGTTCTTC. Together with reference TRBV5-1 and TRBJ2-1, the CDR3 gives the full variable domain: KAGVTQTPRYLIKTRGQQVTLSCSPISGHRSVSWYQQTPGQGLQFLFEYFSETQRNKGNFPGRFSGRQFSNSRSEMNVSTLELGDSALYLCASQSTGYRTHEQFFGPGTRLTVL.